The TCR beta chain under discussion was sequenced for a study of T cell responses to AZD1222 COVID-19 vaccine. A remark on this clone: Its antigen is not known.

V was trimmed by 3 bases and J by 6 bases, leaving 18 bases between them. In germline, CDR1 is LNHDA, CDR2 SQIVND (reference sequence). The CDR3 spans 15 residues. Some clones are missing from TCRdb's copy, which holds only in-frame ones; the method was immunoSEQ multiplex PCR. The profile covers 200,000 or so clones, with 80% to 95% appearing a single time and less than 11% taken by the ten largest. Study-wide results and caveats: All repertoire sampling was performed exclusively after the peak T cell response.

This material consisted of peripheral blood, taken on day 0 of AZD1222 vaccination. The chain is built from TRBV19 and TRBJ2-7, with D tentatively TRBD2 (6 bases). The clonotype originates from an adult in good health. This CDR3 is CASSIRRDGGGEQYF. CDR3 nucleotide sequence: TGTGCCAGTAGTATTAGGCGGGACGGAGGAGGCGAGCAGTACTTC.